The clone carrying this TCR beta chain showed up just a few times. RNA transcripts gave rise to amplified TCR beta CDR3 regions. First-round RT-PCR targeting the TCR CDR3 was performed with the HTBI primer set. TCRdb passed the multiplex PCR reads through MiXCR, listing each CDR3 protein once. The table has more than 550,000 distinct CDR3 sequences, approximately 19% seen once. Uncontrolled infection, other autoimmune disease, pregnancy and lactation each barred patients from inclusion. Orbital computed tomography and thyroid ultrasound, together with serum TRAb and thyroxine and clinical symptoms, were used for diagnoses. J was trimmed by 9 bases and V by 7 bases; bases with no gene match: 9. Germline CDR1 is SQVTM and CDR2 is ANQGSEA. The CDR3 sequence is 12 residues long. These data come from a study of T cells in Graves' hyperthyroidism and ophthalmopathy. Overall study context: Before treatment of any kind, peripheral blood was taken at initial diagnosis.

The source material was blood. The clonotype comes from a woman aged 45-60 years with Graves' hyperthyroidism that later progressed to Graves' ophthalmopathy. V and J are TRBV29-1 and TRBJ1-2; TRBD1 matches 9 bases. The CDR3 DNA sequence: TGCAGCGATGTAACAGGGGGCTCTAGCTACACCTTC. It is translated as CSDVTGGSSYTF.